This T cell receptor beta chain is drawn from a study of blood T cell repertoires in COVID-19. Clones were sequenced by immunoSEQ multiplex PCR, and TCRdb holds only the in-frame ones, with some missing. The repertoire consists of 250,000 to 300,000 clones, with approximately 91% occurring once and the leading ten covering about 10%. The CDR3 contains 17 residues. CDR1 is SGDLS and CDR2 is YYNGEE in the germline V gene. The V end lost 4 bases, the J end lost 6 bases, and 20 bases lay between the germline ends. Specimen: peripheral blood. This rearrangement joins TRBV9 to TRBJ1-6, with D tentatively TRBD1 (6 bases). The TCR comes from a woman aged 25 to 45 with COVID-19, enrolled during active disease. DNA for the CDR3: TGTGCCAGCAGCCCAGATTCACGGGACATCTTTAATTCACCCCTCCACTTT. Protein: CASSPDSRDIFNSPLHF.